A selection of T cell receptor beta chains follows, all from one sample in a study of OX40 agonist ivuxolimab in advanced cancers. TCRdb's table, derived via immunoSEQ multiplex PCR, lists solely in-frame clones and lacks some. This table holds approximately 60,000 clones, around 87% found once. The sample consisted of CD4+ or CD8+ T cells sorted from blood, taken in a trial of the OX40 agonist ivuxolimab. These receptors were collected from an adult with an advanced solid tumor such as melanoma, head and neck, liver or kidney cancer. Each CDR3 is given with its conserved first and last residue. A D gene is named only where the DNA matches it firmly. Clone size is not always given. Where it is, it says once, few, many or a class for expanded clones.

CDR3 protein: CASSTDRAVTEAFF
CDR3 DNA: TGCGCCAGCAGCACCGACAGGGCGGTGACTGAAGCTTTCTTT
clone size: -
D gene: TRBD1
J gene: TRBJ1-1
V gene: TRBV5-1

CDR3 protein: CASSLAGQGHFGNTIYF
CDR3 DNA: TGTGCCAGCAGCTTAGCGGGACAGGGGCATTTTGGAAACACCATATATTTT
clone size: -
D gene: TRBD1
J gene: TRBJ1-3
V gene: TRBV7-6

CDR3 protein: CASSRFDTAEQYF
CDR3 DNA: TGTGCCAGCAGCCGATTTGATACGGCCGAGCAGTACTTC
clone size: -
D gene: -
J gene: TRBJ2-7
V gene: TRBV14

CDR3 protein: CASSPTGYQPQHF
CDR3 DNA: TGCGCCAGCAGCCCGACAGGGTATCAGCCCCAGCATTTT
clone size: -
D gene: TRBD1
J gene: TRBJ1-5
V gene: TRBV4-3

CDR3 protein: CASSFGTGGDTEAFF
CDR3 DNA: TGTGCCAGCAGTTTCGGGACAGGGGGGGACACTGAAGCTTTCTTT
clone size: -
D gene: TRBD1
J gene: TRBJ1-1
V gene: TRBV28

CDR3 protein: CASSLERGESTGELFF
CDR3 DNA: TGTGCCAGCAGCTTAGAACGTGGGGAGAGCACCGGGGAGCTGTTTTTT
clone size: -
D gene: -
J gene: TRBJ2-2
V gene: TRBV11-3

CDR3 protein: CASSLGYNEQFF
CDR3 DNA: TGTGCCAGCAGCTTAGGGTACAATGAGCAGTTCTTC
clone size: -
D gene: -
J gene: TRBJ2-1
V gene: TRBV7-3

CDR3 protein: CATSGGTSALYNEQFF
CDR3 DNA: TGTGCCACCAGCGGTGGGACTAGCGCTCTTTATAATGAGCAGTTCTTC
clone size: -
D gene: TRBD2
J gene: TRBJ2-1
V gene: TRBV15

CDR3 protein: CASSRWGANEKLFF
CDR3 DNA: TGTGCCAGCAGCCGTTGGGGGGCTAATGAAAAACTGTTTTTT
clone size: -
D gene: -
J gene: TRBJ1-4
V gene: TRBV2

CDR3 protein: CASSQDGGPGGYIQYF
CDR3 DNA: TGTGCCAGCAGCCAAGACGGGGGACCAGGGGGCTACATTCAGTACTTC
clone size: -
D gene: TRBD1
J gene: TRBJ2-4
V gene: TRBV14

CDR3 protein: CASSLGQGDQPQHF
CDR3 DNA: TGTGCCAGCAGCTTGGGACAGGGGGATCAGCCCCAGCATTTT
clone size: -
D gene: TRBD1
J gene: TRBJ1-5
V gene: TRBV5-4

CDR3 protein: CASSLAGPNTGELFF
CDR3 DNA: TGCGCCAGCAGCTTGGCCGGCCCGAACACCGGGGAGCTGTTTTTT
clone size: -
D gene: -
J gene: TRBJ2-2
V gene: TRBV5-1

CDR3 protein: CASSLVGANVLTF
CDR3 DNA: TGTGCCAGCAGTTTGGTTGGGGCCAACGTCCTGACTTTC
clone size: -
D gene: -
J gene: TRBJ2-6
V gene: TRBV27

CDR3 protein: CASHRGSYEQYF
CDR3 DNA: TGTGCCAGCCACAGGGGTTCGTACGAGCAATACTTC
clone size: -
D gene: TRBD1
J gene: TRBJ2-7
V gene: TRBV28

CDR3 protein: CASSSTGGYYEQYF
CDR3 DNA: TGTGCCAGCAGCTCCACAGGGGGATACTACGAGCAGTACTTC
clone size: -
D gene: TRBD1
J gene: TRBJ2-7
V gene: TRBV7-2

CDR3 protein: CARRGSYEQYF
CDR3 DNA: TGTGCCCGCAGGGGTTCCTACGAGCAGTACTTC
clone size: -
D gene: -
J gene: TRBJ2-7
V gene: TRBV2

CDR3 protein: CASSSSPGQPQHF
CDR3 DNA: TGCGCCAGCAGCTCTTCTCCGGGTCAGCCCCAGCATTTT
clone size: -
D gene: -
J gene: TRBJ1-5
V gene: TRBV5-1

CDR3 protein: CASSYWTGGELFF
CDR3 DNA: TGTGCCAGCAGTTACTGGACGGGCGGGGAGCTGTTTTTT
clone size: -
D gene: -
J gene: TRBJ2-2
V gene: TRBV6-5

CDR3 protein: CASSVEQSGQETQYF
CDR3 DNA: TGTGCCAGCAGTGTGGAACAGTCTGGTCAAGAGACCCAGTACTTC
clone size: -
D gene: -
J gene: TRBJ2-5
V gene: TRBV6-1

CDR3 protein: CASTYRVSTDTQYF
CDR3 DNA: TGTGCCAGCACTTACAGGGTGAGCACAGATACGCAGTATTTT
clone size: -
D gene: -
J gene: TRBJ2-3
V gene: TRBV2

CDR3 protein: CASSAKGGSGANVLTF
CDR3 DNA: TGTGCCAGCAGTGCGAAAGGCGGCTCTGGGGCCAACGTCCTGACTTTC
clone size: once
D gene: -
J gene: TRBJ2-6
V gene: TRBV6-1

CDR3 protein: CASSRGVYGEKLFF
CDR3 DNA: TGCGCCAGCAGCCGGGGGGTTTACGGTGAAAAACTGTTTTTT
clone size: -
D gene: -
J gene: TRBJ1-4
V gene: TRBV5-1

CDR3 protein: CASSYLASSYNSPLHF
CDR3 DNA: TGTGCCAGCAGTTATCTTGCGAGCTCCTATAATTCACCCCTCCACTTT
clone size: -
D gene: -
J gene: TRBJ1-6
V gene: TRBV6-5

CDR3 protein: CASSRGTASNQPQHF
CDR3 DNA: TGTGCCAGCTCACGCGGGACAGCGAGCAATCAGCCCCAGCATTTT
clone size: -
D gene: TRBD1
J gene: TRBJ1-5
V gene: TRBV18

CDR3 protein: CASTTRNGANVLTF
CDR3 DNA: TGTGCCAGCACCACAAGGAATGGGGCCAACGTCCTGACTTTC
clone size: -
D gene: -
J gene: TRBJ2-6
V gene: TRBV5-6

CDR3 protein: CASSSGTSGINEQFF
CDR3 DNA: TGTGCCAGCTCGTCCGGGACTAGCGGTATCAATGAGCAGTTCTTC
clone size: -
D gene: TRBD2
J gene: TRBJ2-1
V gene: TRBV18

CDR3 protein: CASSYQQRWDTIYF
CDR3 DNA: TGTGCCAGCAGTTATCAACAGAGATGGGACACCATATATTTT
clone size: -
D gene: -
J gene: TRBJ1-3
V gene: TRBV6-5

CDR3 protein: CAWNRDLNNEQFF
CDR3 DNA: TGTGCCTGGAACCGGGACTTGAACAATGAGCAGTTCTTC
clone size: -
D gene: -
J gene: TRBJ2-1
V gene: TRBV30

CDR3 protein: CASSPERAGFSYNEQFF
CDR3 DNA: TGTGCCAGCTCACCCGAAAGGGCGGGGTTCTCCTACAATGAGCAGTTCTTC
clone size: -
D gene: -
J gene: TRBJ2-1
V gene: TRBV18

CDR3 protein: CASSSFETQYF
CDR3 DNA: TGTGCCAGCAGCTCATTTGAGACCCAGTACTTC
clone size: -
D gene: -
J gene: TRBJ2-5
V gene: TRBV5-6

CDR3 protein: CASSRSGPFYEQYF
CDR3 DNA: TGTGCCAGCAGCCGGTCGGGGCCTTTCTACGAGCAGTACTTC
clone size: -
D gene: -
J gene: TRBJ2-7
V gene: TRBV27